The T cell receptor (beta chain) under discussion was sequenced for a study of T cell responses to AZD1222 COVID-19 vaccine. TCRdb's table, derived via immunoSEQ multiplex PCR, lists solely in-frame clones and lacks some. The sample consists of some 120,000 clones, roughly 91% of them appearing once. Specimen: peripheral blood, collected on day 0 of AZD1222 vaccination. The sequence derives from an adult in good health.

The DNA for the CDR3 is TGTGCCAGCAGCCTCCCTACAGGGGCCTACGAGCAGTACTTC. Its translation is CASSLPTGAYEQYF. The rearrangement uses TRBV5-6 and TRBJ2-7, with 7 bases identical to TRBD1. The CDR3 sequence is 14 residues long. J lost 2 bases, V lost 4 bases, and 6 bases had no gene match. Germline assignment: CDR1 SGHDT and CDR2 YYEEEE. Full variable domain (remainder filled in from reference TRBV5-6 and TRBJ2-7): DAGVTQSPTHLIKTRGQQVTLRCSPKSGHDTVSWYQQALGQGPQFIFQYYEEEERQRGNFPDRFSGHQFPNYSSELNVNALLLGDSALYLCASSLPTGAYEQYFGPGTRLTVT.